This T cell receptor beta chain was obtained from a study of shared clonotypes between healthy human individuals. The unsorted samples took approximately 98 million PBMCs to get genomic DNA. V dropped 2 bases and J dropped 0 bases, with 13 bases sitting between them. Germline CDR1 LNHDA, CDR2 SQIVND (reference sequence). The CDR3 is made up of 17 amino acids. Under the authors' procedure: Filtering differed since immunoSEQ provided only junctions, with no quality scores. TCRdb's table, derived via immunoSEQ multiplex PCR, lists solely in-frame clones and lacks some. Clone size and V and J calls were adopted from that table, with D and trimming inferred from the DNA. The top ten hold about 12% of the sample, which has about 480,000 clones, about 80% seen once.

The sequenced sample was PBMCs. V is TRBV19 and J is TRBJ2-2, with D unclear. The receptor was isolated from a woman aged 40 to 50 in good health. Some clones in this sample may be carry-over from other donors' samples. The CDR3 coding sequence is TGTGCCAGTAGTATACTAGGGTATAACGCGAACACCGGGGAGCTGTTTTTT. It codes for CASSILGYNANTGELFF.